These T cell receptor beta chains were read from a single sample in a study of technical replicates of blood from a handful of donors. Assay used: immunoSEQ multiplex PCR; TCRdb lists only in-frame clones, some missing. The sample lists some 71,000 clones, 95% to 97% occurring once. Sequences were obtained from T cells isolated from PBMCs. The origin of the receptors is a human donor in good health. Both conserved end residues are part of each CDR3. Each record gives: CDR3 length, J gene, clone size, D gene, V gene, CDR3 DNA, CDR3 protein. D genes are given only for firm matches. Clone size is stated in some rows and not others, as once, few, many or a class when expanded.

CDR3 length: 15; J gene: TRBJ2-7; clone size: once; D gene: TRBD1; V gene: TRBV5-1; CDR3 DNA: TGCGCCAGCAGCTGGAATCCGGACAGGGAGCACGAGCAGTACTTC; CDR3 protein: CASSWNPDREHEQYF
CDR3 length: 16; J gene: TRBJ2-3; clone size: NA; D gene: TRBD2; V gene: TRBV27; CDR3 DNA: TGTGCCAGCAGTTTCCTAGCGGGGGAGGATGGAGATACGCAGTATTTT; CDR3 protein: CASSFLAGEDGDTQYF
CDR3 length: 16; J gene: TRBJ1-4; clone size: NA; D gene: NA; V gene: TRBV28; CDR3 DNA: TGTGCCAGCAGTCACGGGTGGGGCAGTGAAATTGAAAAACTGTTTTTT; CDR3 protein: CASSHGWGSEIEKLFF
CDR3 length: 15; J gene: TRBJ1-6; clone size: NA; D gene: NA; V gene: TRBV5-1; CDR3 DNA: TGCGCCAGCAGCTTGACTACGAACTCAAATTCACCCCTCCACTTT; CDR3 protein: CASSLTTNSNSPLHF
CDR3 length: 13; J gene: TRBJ2-1; clone size: NA; D gene: NA; V gene: TRBV6-5; CDR3 DNA: TGTGCCAGCAGCAACGACAGACTCAATGAGCAATTCTTC; CDR3 protein: CASSNDRLNEQFF
CDR3 length: 14; J gene: TRBJ1-5; clone size: NA; D gene: TRBD1; V gene: TRBV5-1; CDR3 DNA: TGCGCCAGCAGCCTGACAGGGGTCAATCAGCCCCAGCATTTT; CDR3 protein: CASSLTGVNQPQHF
CDR3 length: 13; J gene: TRBJ1-2; clone size: NA; D gene: NA; V gene: TRBV14; CDR3 DNA: TGTGCCAGCAGCCAAGACACGGGTTATGGCTACACCTTC; CDR3 protein: CASSQDTGYGYTF
CDR3 length: 12; J gene: TRBJ1-5; clone size: once; D gene: NA; V gene: TRBV6-1; CDR3 DNA: TGTGCCAGCAGTGAACCGTTTCAGCCCCAGCATTTT; CDR3 protein: CASSEPFQPQHF
CDR3 length: 17; J gene: TRBJ2-7; clone size: NA; D gene: NA; V gene: TRBV27; CDR3 DNA: TGTGCCAGCAGTCCAGGTTGGAAGGGGAAAAGCTCCTACGAGCAGTACTTC; CDR3 protein: CASSPGWKGKSSYEQYF
CDR3 length: 16; J gene: TRBJ2-2; clone size: NA; D gene: TRBD1; V gene: TRBV5-4; CDR3 DNA: TGTGCCAGCAGCTTGCCAAGGGGGCAGAGCACCGGGGAGCTGTTTTTT; CDR3 protein: CASSLPRGQSTGELFF
CDR3 length: 16; J gene: TRBJ1-1; clone size: NA; D gene: NA; V gene: TRBV10-3; CDR3 DNA: TGTGCCATCAGTCGACAGCCCGCGACAGGATTCACTGAAGCTTTCTTT; CDR3 protein: CAISRQPATGFTEAFF
CDR3 length: 16; J gene: TRBJ1-2; clone size: NA; D gene: NA; V gene: TRBV5-1; CDR3 DNA: TGCGCCAGCAGCTTGGATGGACAGCGTTCTAACTATGGCTACACCTTC; CDR3 protein: CASSLDGQRSNYGYTF
CDR3 length: 17; J gene: TRBJ1-5; clone size: NA; D gene: TRBD1; V gene: TRBV19; CDR3 DNA: TGTGCCAGTAGTATAAACCCCCCGGGACAGGGTTATCAGCCCCAGCATTTT; CDR3 protein: CASSINPPGQGYQPQHF
CDR3 length: 15; J gene: TRBJ2-2; clone size: NA; D gene: TRBD2; V gene: TRBV6-1; CDR3 DNA: TGTGCCAGCAGCTGGACTAGCGGGAGCCCCGGGGAGCTGTTTTTT; CDR3 protein: CASSWTSGSPGELFF
CDR3 length: 14; J gene: TRBJ1-2; clone size: NA; D gene: NA; V gene: TRBV25-1; CDR3 DNA: TGTGCCAGCAGTGAATTGTCGGGGGACTATGGCTACACCTTC; CDR3 protein: CASSELSGDYGYTF
CDR3 length: 16; J gene: TRBJ1-4; clone size: once; D gene: NA; V gene: TRBV6-5; CDR3 DNA: TGTGCCAGCAGTTACTCTAGCTGGCAGGGTAGGGAAAAACTGTTTTTT; CDR3 protein: CASSYSSWQGREKLFF
CDR3 length: 16; J gene: TRBJ2-1; clone size: NA; D gene: NA; V gene: TRBV4-2; CDR3 DNA: TGTGCCAGCAGCCAATCCGCTCGGAGCTCCTACAATGAGCAGTTCTTC; CDR3 protein: CASSQSARSSYNEQFF
CDR3 length: 11; J gene: TRBJ2-1; clone size: NA; D gene: NA; V gene: TRBV10-3; CDR3 DNA: TGTGCCATCAGTGCAGACAATGAGCAGTTCTTC; CDR3 protein: CAISADNEQFF
CDR3 length: 15; J gene: TRBJ1-2; clone size: once; D gene: NA; V gene: TRBV19; CDR3 DNA: TGTGCCAGTAGTATCCTGGGAGTGGCTAACTATGGCTACACCTTC; CDR3 protein: CASSILGVANYGYTF
CDR3 length: 13; J gene: TRBJ1-2; clone size: NA; D gene: NA; V gene: TRBV6-1; CDR3 DNA: TGTGCCAGCAGTGAGCGGGCTAGCTATGGCTACACCTTC; CDR3 protein: CASSERASYGYTF
CDR3 length: 19; J gene: TRBJ2-6; clone size: NA; D gene: TRBD1; V gene: TRBV4-1; CDR3 DNA: TGCGCCAGCAGCCAGACCATCACAACAGGGGTCTCTGGGGCCAACGTCCTGACTTTC; CDR3 protein: CASSQTITTGVSGANVLTF
CDR3 length: 12; J gene: TRBJ2-1; clone size: NA; D gene: NA; V gene: TRBV10-3; CDR3 DNA: TGTGCCATCAGTGATAGAGGTAATGAGCAGTTCTTC; CDR3 protein: CAISDRGNEQFF
CDR3 length: 14; J gene: TRBJ1-5; clone size: NA; D gene: NA; V gene: TRBV7-9; CDR3 DNA: TGTGCCAGCAGCTTCGACAGTAGCAATCAGCCCCAGCATTTT; CDR3 protein: CASSFDSSNQPQHF